The T cell receptor (beta chain) under discussion was sequenced for a study of Ad26.COV2.S vaccination and SARS-CoV-2 variants. The study's findings and limits: For non-spike TCRs, breadth in vaccine recipients resembled that in placebo recipients. Vaccine recipients posted higher spike-specific TCR breadth than their placebo counterparts. Considerable breadth of spike-specific CD8+ and CD4+ T cell responses has reportedly been documented following vaccination. Measurements of TCR breadth and depth may have given underestimates of the total T cell responses.

As to this clone: As yet, its antigen is unknown.

CDR1 and CDR2 (germline): MNHEY, SVGAGI. CDR3 length: 14 residues. V was clipped by 2 bases and J by 5 bases, with 13 bases between them. Clones were read by immunoSEQ multiplex PCR, and TCRdb kept only the in-frame ones, dropping some. Of around 370,000 clones detected, under 95% appear once; the ten largest clones hold roughly 3.9%. The sample was peripheral blood, taken after recovery from COVID-19. The sequence was collected from a human donor who had recovered from COVID-19. V usage is TRBV6-5 and J usage is TRBJ2-7; D tentatively reads TRBD1 or TRBD2 (6 bases each). The CDR3 is CASSYNREADEQYF. In DNA form, the CDR3 reads TGTGCCAGCAGTTACAACAGGGAGGCGGACGAGCAGTACTTC.